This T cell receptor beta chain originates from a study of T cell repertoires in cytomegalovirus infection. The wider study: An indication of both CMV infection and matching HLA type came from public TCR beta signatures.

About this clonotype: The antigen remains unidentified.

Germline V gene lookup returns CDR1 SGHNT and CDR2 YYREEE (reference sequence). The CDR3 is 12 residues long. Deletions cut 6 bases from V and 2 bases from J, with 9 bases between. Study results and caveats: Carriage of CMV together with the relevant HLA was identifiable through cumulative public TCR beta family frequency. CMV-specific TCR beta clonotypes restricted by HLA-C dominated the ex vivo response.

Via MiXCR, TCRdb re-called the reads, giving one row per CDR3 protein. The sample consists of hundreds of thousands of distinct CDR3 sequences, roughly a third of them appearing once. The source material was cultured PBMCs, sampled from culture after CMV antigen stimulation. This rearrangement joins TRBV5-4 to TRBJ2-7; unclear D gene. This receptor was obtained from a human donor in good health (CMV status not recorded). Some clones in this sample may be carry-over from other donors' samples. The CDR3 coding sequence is TGTGCCAGCATCATCCGAACCTACGAGCAGTACTTC. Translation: CASIIRTYEQYF.